The clone carrying this TCR beta chain has a handful of counts. What it recognizes is unknown. This sample stems from a study of response to subunit inactivated influenza vaccine. Study outcomes and limitations: There was a suggestion from the authors that each seasonal influenza vaccination recruits few new T cells.

Germline CDR1 and CDR2: DFQATT and SNEGSKA (reference sequence). This CDR3 is built from 13 residues. The ends were cut back, 5 bases at V and 2 bases at J, with 12 bases in the middle. TCRdb fed the RT-PCR reads into MiXCR, producing one record per CDR3 protein. This repertoire shows about 650,000 distinct CDR3 sequences, approximately 14% found once; its top ten account for less than 9%. The source of this sequence is a man aged 50 to 60 who received an inactivated influenza vaccine. The chain carries TRBV20-1 and TRBJ1-2, with D perhaps TRBD1 (5 bases). This material consisted of PBMCs from blood, taken 14 days before vaccination. CDR3 coding DNA: TGCAGTGCTTCTCTCGGGGCGAACTATGGCTACACCTTC. It translates to CSASLGANYGYTF.